A selection of T cell receptor beta chains follows, all from one sample in a study of T cells in Graves' hyperthyroidism and ophthalmopathy. TCRdb ran MiXCR on the multiplex PCR reads and lists one entry per CDR3 protein. This repertoire shows a few hundred thousand distinct CDR3 sequences, 15% to 19% found once; its top ten account for approximately 30%. The sequenced material came from blood. The receptors shown here come from a woman between 18 and 29 years old with Graves' hyperthyroidism that later progressed to Graves' ophthalmopathy. Both conserved end residues are part of each CDR3. D genes are given only for firm matches. A clone size is listed for some rows: how often the clone was seen (once, few, many), or a class if it is expanded.

TRBJ2-1	TRBV13	many	TRBD2	TGTGCCAGCAGCTTAATTCGGGACCACCCCGGACTAGCGGGAGGGCCTCAGGATGAGCAGTTCTTC	CASSLIRDHPGLAGGPQDEQFF
TRBJ2-7	TRBV18	many	TRBD1	TGTGCCAGCTCACTACCGGGACAGTACTACGAGCAGTACTTC	CASSLPGQYYEQYF
TRBJ2-2	TRBV7-2	NA	TRBD2	TGTGCCAGCAGCTTGGGACTAGTCGCCGGGGAGCTGTTTTTT	CASSLGLVAGELFF
TRBJ1-5	TRBV10-1	NA	NA	TGCGCCAGCAGTGAAAACCTAGATCAGCCCCAGCATTTT	CASSENLDQPQHF
TRBJ2-1	TRBV13	many	TRBD2	TGTGCCAGCAGCTTAGGGGCTAGCGGGCGGTACGGTTACAATGAGCAGTTCTTC	CASSLGASGRYGYNEQFF
TRBJ1-2	TRBV28	many	TRBD1	TGTGCCAGCAGTCAAAGACCGGGACAGGGGGCCAGCTACACCTTC	CASSQRPGQGASYTF
TRBJ2-7	TRBV24-1	many	NA	TGTGCCACCAGTGACCATAAGGACATCGGAGGGGAGCAGTACTTC	CATSDHKDIGGEQYF
TRBJ2-1	TRBV2	many	TRBD2	TGTGCCAGCAGTGCACGGGCGGGGGTTTACAATGAGCAGTTCTTC	CASSARAGVYNEQFF
TRBJ2-7	TRBV4-1	NA	NA	TGCGCCAGCAGGCCTATAGTAGGGGACAACGAGCAGTACTTC	CASRPIVGDNEQYF
TRBJ2-5	TRBV27	many	NA	TGTGCCAGCAGTCACATCCCGTACCAAGAGACCCAGTACTTC	CASSHIPYQETQYF
TRBJ2-5	TRBV3-1	NA	TRBD2	TGTGCCAGCAGCCAAGACTTGGGGACTAGCGGGAGTAAACAGACCCAGTACTTC	CASSQDLGTSGSKQTQYF
TRBJ2-3	TRBV14	few	TRBD2	TGTGCCACCTCTAGCGGGAGCACAGATACGCAGTATTTT	CATSSGSTDTQYF
TRBJ1-2	TRBV3-1	many	TRBD1	TGTGCCAGCAGCAACTTAGGGACAGGGGGCGCAGAGGGCTACACCTTC	CASSNLGTGGAEGYTF
TRBJ2-5	TRBV14	few	NA	TGTGCCAGCAGTCACCCGCCCGAGACCCAGTACTTC	CASSHPPETQYF
TRBJ1-2	TRBV4-1	NA	TRBD1	TGCGCCAGCAGCTACGTAGCGAGGGACAGAAACTATGGCTACACCTTC	CASSYVARDRNYGYTF
TRBJ1-5	TRBV12-3/TRBV12-4	many	NA	TGTGCCAGCAGTTTACCGGGGAATCAGCCCCAGCATTTT	CASSLPGNQPQHF
TRBJ1-3	TRBV9	few	NA	TGTGCCAGCAGCGTAGGCCGGGGAATGGGGGGAAACACCATATATTTT	CASSVGRGMGGNTIYF
TRBJ2-3	TRBV5-1	few	TRBD2	TGCGCCAGCAGCCAGCGGGAGTCGAACCCAGATACGCAGTATTTT	CASSQRESNPDTQYF
TRBJ2-2	TRBV27	few	NA	TGTGCCAGCAGTCCCCGAATCCGACGGGAGAACACCGGGGAGCTGTTTTTT	CASSPRIRRENTGELFF
TRBJ2-3	TRBV3-1	many	TRBD2	TGTGCCAGCAGCCTTCTTGGACTAGCGGGGACAGATACGCAGTATTTT	CASSLLGLAGTDTQYF
TRBJ2-1	TRBV9	NA	TRBD2	TGTGCCAGCAGCCAAGGAGCTAGCGGGAGGGCCTACAATGAGCAGTTCTTC	CASSQGASGRAYNEQFF
TRBJ2-3	TRBV12-3/TRBV12-4	few	TRBD2	TGTGCCAGCAGGAGGACTAGCGGGACCACCACAGATACGCAGTATTTT	CASRRTSGTTTDTQYF
TRBJ1-1	TRBV6-1	NA	TRBD1	TGTGCCAGCATCGTAGGGAGGGGGCCGATAAATACTGAAGCTTTCTTT	CASIVGRGPINTEAFF
TRBJ2-7	TRBV6-2/TRBV6-3	few	TRBD2	TGTGCCAGCAGCCGCGGGACTAGCTCCTACGAGCAGTACTTC	CASSRGTSSYEQYF
TRBJ1-1	TRBV20-1	many	NA	TGCAGTGCCAGACCTCACAGGAGGCCTGAAGCTTTCTTT	CSARPHRRPEAFF
TRBJ1-5	TRBV6-1	many	TRBD1	TGTGCCACCCGACAGGGGGCTAGTCAGCCCCAGCATTTT	CATRQGASQPQHF
TRBJ2-1	TRBV6-6	NA	TRBD2	TGTGCCAGCAGTTACACCAGGACACCCCAACCCCTAGCGGGAGGTTTGGAAAATGAGCAGTTCTTC	CASSYTRTPQPLAGGLENEQFF
TRBJ1-6	TRBV20-1	many	NA	TGCAGTGCTAGAGCCCGGGAACCCTATAATTCACCCCTCCACTTT	CSARAREPYNSPLHF
TRBJ1-1	TRBV28	many	NA	TGTGCCAGCAGTTTCGGGATTTCGGCTTTCTTT	CASSFGISAFF
TRBJ1-5	TRBV29-1	NA	NA	TGCAGCGTTGAAGACGGACTCAATCAGCCCCAGCATTTT	CSVEDGLNQPQHF
TRBJ2-1	TRBV12-3/TRBV12-4	many	TRBD1	TGTGCCAGCAGTTTACTGTCGACAGGGAAAAATGAGCAGTTCTTC	CASSLLSTGKNEQFF
TRBJ2-3	TRBV20-1	NA	TRBD1	TGCAGTGCTCTTATCGGGCAGGGGGCCCTCGATACGCAGTATTTT	CSALIGQGALDTQYF
TRBJ2-4	TRBV28	many	NA	TGTGCCAGCAGTCGACACCCCTCGATCGTCATTCAGTACTTC	CASSRHPSIVIQYF
TRBJ1-5	TRBV28	many	NA	TGTGCCAGCAGTGGTGGGGGGTTCGGCAATCAGCCCCAGCATTTT	CASSGGGFGNQPQHF
TRBJ2-1	TRBV29-1	few	TRBD1	TGCAGCGTAGCTACAGGGGACCATATCAATGAGCAGTTCTTC	CSVATGDHINEQFF
TRBJ2-1	TRBV12-3/TRBV12-4	many	NA	TGTGCCAGCAGCCATGAGCGGGTGCGTAATGAGCAGTTCTTC	CASSHERVRNEQFF
TRBJ1-2	TRBV7-2	NA	NA	TGTGCCAGCAGCTTAGCAGTGGGGGGCTATGGCTACACCTTC	CASSLAVGGYGYTF
TRBJ2-1	TRBV4-2	NA	TRBD1	TGTGCCAGCAGCCACTCCGGGACAGAGAACGATGAGCAGTTCTTC	CASSHSGTENDEQFF
TRBJ2-3	TRBV20-1	few	TRBD2	TGCAGTGCTAGAGGAATAGGGGCGGGAGGCGGCACAGATACGCAGTATTTT	CSARGIGAGGGTDTQYF
TRBJ2-3	TRBV7-6	many	TRBD2	TGTGCCAGCAGCTTAAGGAGCGGGATACCCGGCACAGATACGCAGTATTTT	CASSLRSGIPGTDTQYF
TRBJ1-4	TRBV7-2	NA	NA	TGTGCCAGCAGCTTAGTGCCGGGCAGTAATGAAAAACTGTTTTTT	CASSLVPGSNEKLFF